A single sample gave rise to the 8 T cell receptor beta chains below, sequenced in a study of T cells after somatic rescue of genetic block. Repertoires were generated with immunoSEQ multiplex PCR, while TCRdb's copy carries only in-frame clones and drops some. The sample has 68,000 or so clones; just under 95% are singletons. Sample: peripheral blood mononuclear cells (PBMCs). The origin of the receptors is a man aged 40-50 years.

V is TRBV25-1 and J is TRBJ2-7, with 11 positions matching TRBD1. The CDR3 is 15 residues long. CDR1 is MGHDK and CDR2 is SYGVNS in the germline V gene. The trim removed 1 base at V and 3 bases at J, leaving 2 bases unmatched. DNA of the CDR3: TGTGCCAGCAGTGAATCGGGGACAGGGGGCTACGAGCAGTACTTC. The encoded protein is CASSESGTGGYEQYF.

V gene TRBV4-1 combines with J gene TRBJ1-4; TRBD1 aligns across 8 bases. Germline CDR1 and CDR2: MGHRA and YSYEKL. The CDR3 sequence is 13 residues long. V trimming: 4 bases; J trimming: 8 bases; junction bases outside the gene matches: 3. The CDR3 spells CASSLGTGEKLFF. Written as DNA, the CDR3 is TGCGCCAGCAGCCTGGGGACAGGCGAAAAACTGTTTTTT.

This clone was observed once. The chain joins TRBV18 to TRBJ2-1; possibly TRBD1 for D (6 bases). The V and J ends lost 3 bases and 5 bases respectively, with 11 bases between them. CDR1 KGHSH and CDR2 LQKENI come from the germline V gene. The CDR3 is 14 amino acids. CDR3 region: CASSPDRKNNEQFF. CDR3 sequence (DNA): TGTGCCAGCTCACCGGACAGAAAAAACAATGAGCAGTTCTTC. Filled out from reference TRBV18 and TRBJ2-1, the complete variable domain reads NAGVMQNPRHLVRRRGQEARLRCSPMKGHSHVYWYRQLPEEGLKFMVYLQKENIIDESGMPKERFSAEFPKEGPSILRIQQVVRGDSAAYFCASSPDRKNNEQFFGPGTRLTVL.

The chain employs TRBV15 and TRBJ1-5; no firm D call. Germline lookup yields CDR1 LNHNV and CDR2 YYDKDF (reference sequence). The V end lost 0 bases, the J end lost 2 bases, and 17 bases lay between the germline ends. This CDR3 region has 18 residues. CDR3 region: CATSRDSNTGIGNQPQHF. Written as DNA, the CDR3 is TGTGCCACCAGCAGAGATTCGAACACTGGAATAGGCAATCAGCCCCAGCATTTT.

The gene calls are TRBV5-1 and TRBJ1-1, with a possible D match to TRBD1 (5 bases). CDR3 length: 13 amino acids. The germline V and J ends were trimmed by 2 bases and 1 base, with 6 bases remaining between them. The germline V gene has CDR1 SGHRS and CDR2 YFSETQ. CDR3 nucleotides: TGCGCCAGCAGCTTACAGGAGAACACTGAAGCTTTCTTT. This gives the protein CASSLQENTEAFF.

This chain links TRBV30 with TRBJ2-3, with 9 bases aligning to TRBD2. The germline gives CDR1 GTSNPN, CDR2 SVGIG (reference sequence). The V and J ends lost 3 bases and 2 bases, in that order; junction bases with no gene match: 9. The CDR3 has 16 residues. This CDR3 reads CAWSGRRGGVTDTQYF. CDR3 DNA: TGTGCCTGGAGCGGAAGGCGGGGGGGGGTCACAGATACGCAGTATTTT.

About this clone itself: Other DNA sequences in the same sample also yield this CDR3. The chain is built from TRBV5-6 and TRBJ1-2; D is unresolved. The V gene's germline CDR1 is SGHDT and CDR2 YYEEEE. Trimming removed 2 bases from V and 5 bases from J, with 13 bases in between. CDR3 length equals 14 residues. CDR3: CASSLVGDTYGYTF. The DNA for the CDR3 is TGTGCCAGCAGCTTAGTTGGCGATACTTATGGCTACACCTTC.

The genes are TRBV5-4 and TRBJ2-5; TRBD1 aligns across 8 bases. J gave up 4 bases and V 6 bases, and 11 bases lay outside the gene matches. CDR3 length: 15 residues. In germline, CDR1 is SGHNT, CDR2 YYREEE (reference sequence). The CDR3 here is CASTQSQGARETQYF. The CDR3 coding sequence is TGTGCCAGCACTCAAAGTCAGGGGGCGCGAGAGACCCAGTACTTC.